The TCR beta chain described here comes from a study of identifying expanded T cells in peripheral blood. Study-wide findings and caveats: Two-week clone count variance significantly increased as total template count grew. Differentially abundant clones: about 1.1 between replicates, approximately 15 at two to three weeks, 19 to 20 at four.

Healthy donors had no documented immune events, such as infections, while sampled. The assay was immunoSEQ multiplex PCR, and TCRdb's table has in-frame clones only and misses some. The sample contains tens of thousands of clones, 84% of which appear only once. Trimming stripped 7 bases from V and 9 bases from J, with 16 bases between. The CDR3 loop spans 12 amino acids. Germline-derived CDR1 and CDR2 are SEHNR and FQNEAQ (reference sequence). Of note for this clone: Its antigen is currently unknown.

This rearrangement joins TRBV7-9 to TRBJ2-7; maybe TRBD2 (7 bases). The source material was blood. The sequence was collected from a person between 18 and 75 years old in good health. The CDR3 is CASTTGTTGQYF. As DNA, the CDR3 is TGTGCCAGCACAACAGGGACTACGGGGCAGTACTTC.